This T cell receptor beta chain was profiled in a study of blood T cells in healthy people across ages. Study conclusions and caveats: Older age coincided with a roughly linear decline in TCR beta diversity per million T cells.

Next came a second PCR, run for about 6 to 12 cycles, which used a sample-barcoded 5' primer along with a J-beta primer mix. MiXCR, applied by TCRdb to the 5' RACE reads, yields one record per CDR3 protein. The data contain 980,000 or so distinct CDR3 sequences, roughly 48% of them seen just once; the ten biggest clones take up roughly 12%. This clonotype has more than one count but fewer than ten. Its antigen is not identified. The V end lost 1 base, the J end lost 2 bases, and 10 bases lay between the germline ends. CDR1 and CDR2 (germline): SGHTA, FQGNSA. The CDR3 consists of 15 residues. The clonotype originates from a man aged 25 to 40 in good health. The sequencing input was blood. V usage is TRBV7-2 and J usage is TRBJ2-3; no clear D. The CDR3 loop is CASSLGLQTTDTQYF. The CDR3 region has the DNA TGTGCCAGCAGCTTAGGTCTCCAGACCACAGATACGCAGTATTTT.